Reported below is one T cell receptor beta chain. Its target is not known. The sample comes from a study of cytomegalovirus exposure and HLA in healthy donors. Study results and limitations: Most TCR sequences were rare, but some public TCRs occurred in many donors.

In the PCR, 60 Vbeta and 13 Jbeta primers were used. Assay: immunoSEQ multiplex PCR; the TCRdb copy retains only in-frame clones and omits some. The sample shows some 200,000 clones, roughly four fifths of them seen only once. Sequenced sample: PBMCs. The sequence derives from a girl between 5 and 17 years old in good health and CMV-seronegative.

CDR3 loop: CASSHNGDRGGGYTF. The CDR3 DNA reads as TGTGCCAGCAGCCACAACGGGGACAGGGGAGGAGGCTACACCTTC. V and J are TRBV7-9 and TRBJ1-2, with 10 bases lining up with TRBD1. The V segment lost 5 bases and the J segment 8 bases; nucleotides outside the gene matches: 11. Germline V gene data show CDR1 as SEHNR and CDR2 as FQNEAQ (reference sequence). The CDR3 totals 15 residues.